The T cell receptor beta chain under discussion was sequenced for a study of T cells in Graves' hyperthyroidism and ophthalmopathy. Background on the study: Peripheral blood was secured at the point of initial diagnosis, before any treatment.

A lack of ophthalmopathy progression within 18 months defined stable Graves' hyperthyroidism. Newly diagnosed patients aged 18 to 65 had hyperthyroidism of under 2 months' duration. Thyroid ultrasound and orbital computed tomography, with clinical symptoms and serum thyroxine and TRAb, informed diagnoses. The TCR beta CDR3 regions underwent amplification using RNA transcripts as the source. The HTBI primer set served for first-round RT-PCR of the TCR CDR3. TCRdb called the multiplex PCR reads again in MiXCR, with one record for every CDR3 protein. The table records approximately 400,000 distinct CDR3 sequences, about a fifth of them present only once. In its sample, this clonotype was seen many times. The sample comprised blood. This sequence originates from a woman aged 18-30 years with Graves' hyperthyroidism.

DNA for the CDR3: TGCGGCGGTATAAACCTCTCTGGAAACACCATATATTTT. Translating it yields CGGINLSGNTIYF. The chain couples TRBV20-1 to TRBJ1-3, with D unresolved. Germline loops: CDR1 DFQATT, CDR2 SNEGSKA (reference sequence). The CDR3 runs to 13 residues.